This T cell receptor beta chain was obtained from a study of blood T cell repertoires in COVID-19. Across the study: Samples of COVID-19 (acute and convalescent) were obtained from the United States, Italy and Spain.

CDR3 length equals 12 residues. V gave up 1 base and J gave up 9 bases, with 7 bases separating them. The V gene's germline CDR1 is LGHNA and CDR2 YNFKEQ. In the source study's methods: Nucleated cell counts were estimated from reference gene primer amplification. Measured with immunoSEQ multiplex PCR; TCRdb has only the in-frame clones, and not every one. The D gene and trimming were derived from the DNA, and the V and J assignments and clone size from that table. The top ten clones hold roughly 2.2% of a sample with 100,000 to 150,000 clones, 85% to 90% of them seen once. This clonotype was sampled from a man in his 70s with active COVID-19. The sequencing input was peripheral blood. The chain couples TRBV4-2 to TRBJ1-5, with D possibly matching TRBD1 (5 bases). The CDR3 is CASSQGGAPQHF. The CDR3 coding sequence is TGTGCCAGCAGCCAAGGCGGGGCGCCCCAGCATTTT.